The rows below give T cell receptor beta chains drawn from one sample of a study of blood T cells in healthy people across ages. TCRdb re-called the 5' RACE reads through MiXCR, storing one row per CDR3 protein. Among 650,000 to 1,000,000 distinct CDR3 sequences listed, 36% were seen once. The sample taken for sequencing was blood. These receptors all stem from a man between 18 and 29 years old in good health. Each CDR3 is given with its conserved first and last residue. A D gene is named only where the DNA matches it firmly. Some rows mark clone size as missing; the rest say once, few, many or name a class of expanded clone.

clone size,J gene,V gene,D gene,CDR3 DNA,CDR3 protein
.,TRBJ2-5,TRBV29-1,TRBD1,TGCAGCGTTGAAGTTGGACAGGGCCTACAAGAGACCCAGTACTTC,CSVEVGQGLQETQYF
few,TRBJ2-7,TRBV7-2,TRBD1,TGTGCCAGCAGCGCGGGACAGGGGGTCAACGAGCAGTACTTC,CASSAGQGVNEQYF
.,TRBJ2-3,TRBV12-3/TRBV12-4,TRBD2,TGTGCCAGCAGTTTCGGACTAGCGCCTACAGATGCGCAGTATTTT,CASSFGLAPTDAQYF
.,TRBJ1-1,TRBV10-3,TRBD1,TGTGCCACGGGGGACAGGGGCGGGGGCACTGAAGCTTTCTTT,CATGDRGGGTEAFF
.,TRBJ2-1,TRBV9,TRBD2,TGTGCCAGCAGCGCCGGGGGGGCCAGACGTGAGCAGTTCTTC,CASSAGGARREQFF
many,TRBJ1-6,TRBV12-3/TRBV12-4,.,TGTGCCAGCAGCCTCCGGGACGCCGTTTGCACCCTCCACTTT,CASSLRDAVCTLHF
.,TRBJ1-6,TRBV5-1,.,TGCGCCAGCAGCTTGGGAGAGGGAGGAATTTCACCCCTCCACTTT,CASSLGEGGISPLHF
few,TRBJ1-2,TRBV25-1,.,TGTGCCAGCAGTCCTCCGGGACGACGGGAATATGGCTACACCTTC,CASSPPGRREYGYTF
.,TRBJ1-5,TRBV27,.,TGTGCCAGCAGTTTATCGGTACAGAATAATCAGCCCCAGCATTTT,CASSLSVQNNQPQHF
few,TRBJ2-1,TRBV4-3,TRBD2,TGCGCCAGCAGCCAAGAGGTAGCGGGTCTTGACAGCTCCTACAATGAGCAGTTCTTC,CASSQEVAGLDSSYNEQFF
.,TRBJ1-2,TRBV29-1,.,TGCAGCGTTGCGGGACCTCCGGGCTATGGCTACACCTTC,CSVAGPPGYGYTF
.,TRBJ1-2,TRBV25-1,TRBD1,TGTGCCAGCGACACAGGGGGTGGCTACACCTTC,CASDTGGGYTF
.,TRBJ1-5,TRBV20-1,.,TGCAGTGCCACAGCAGGGAATAGGGGCAATCAGCCCCAGCATTTT,CSATAGNRGNQPQHF
.,TRBJ2-5,TRBV10-2,TRBD2,TGCGCCAGCAGTGAGTCTATTCGGCGGGGGGTCCAAGAGACCCAGTACTTC,CASSESIRRGVQETQYF
.,TRBJ1-5,TRBV4-1,TRBD1,TGCGCCAGCGGCCCAGGACAGGGGGCAGGCAATCAGCCCCAGCATTTT,CASGPGQGAGNQPQHF
few,TRBJ2-3,TRBV7-3,TRBD1,TGTGCCAGCAGCGCCAGGGGGCACACAGATACGCAGTATTTT,CASSARGHTDTQYF
.,TRBJ2-7,TRBV7-9,.,TGTGCCAGCAGCAAAGGAGGGGCTAGTTCCTACGAGCAGTACTTC,CASSKGGASSYEQYF
.,TRBJ1-2,TRBV7-2,.,TGTGCCAGCAGCTTAGCAGACTTAACAGCTCCGGTCGGCTACACCTTC,CASSLADLTAPVGYTF
.,TRBJ1-2,TRBV6-5,.,TGTGCCAGCAGTTACGCGGACAACCGATATGGCTACACCTTC,CASSYADNRYGYTF
few,TRBJ2-4,TRBV2,.,TGTGCCAGCAGTGAGGAGGGTGACTACGGAGGGGCCAAAAACATTCAGTACTTC,CASSEEGDYGGAKNIQYF
many,TRBJ1-2,TRBV4-1,.,TGCGCCAGCAGCCGCGGACCAATTGAGGAAGGCTACACCTTC,CASSRGPIEEGYTF
.,TRBJ2-1,TRBV7-2,TRBD2,TGTGCCAGCAGCTTACAAGCGGGGGTAAACAATGAGCAGTTCTTC,CASSLQAGVNNEQFF
.,TRBJ1-1,TRBV5-1,.,TGCGCCAGCAGTGGGGAGGGGGGGAAGATCTACACTGAAGCTTTCTTT,CASSGEGGKIYTEAFF
.,TRBJ2-6,TRBV7-6,.,TGTGCCAGCAGCTCGGAATATAGAGACAGCTCTGGGGCCAACATCCTGACTTTC,CASSSEYRDSSGANILTF
few,TRBJ1-5,TRBV12-3/TRBV12-4,TRBD1,TGTGCCAGCAGTCGGGGACAGTACCCTGGGCCCCAGCATTTT,CASSRGQYPGPQHF
few,TRBJ2-3,TRBV20-1,.,TGCAGTGTAATGGGTTTTGCGGGGGCGATCACAGATACGCAGTATTTT,CSVMGFAGAITDTQYF
once,TRBJ2-1,TRBV12-3/TRBV12-4,.,TGTGTCAGCAGTGGGCAGGGATACTACAATGAGCAGTTCTTC,CVSSGQGYYNEQFF
.,TRBJ2-3,TRBV10-3,.,TGTGCCATCAGTTCTACAGATACGCAGTATTTT,CAISSTDTQYF
.,TRBJ1-6,TRBV20-1,.,TGCAGTGCTAGAGCGGGGCAGGGTGGGTCACCCCTCCACTTT,CSARAGQGGSPLHF
.,TRBJ1-5,TRBV19,TRBD1,TGTGCCAGTAGTAACGACAGGGGGCGTGGGGGTCAGCCCCAGCATTTT,CASSNDRGRGGQPQHF
many,TRBJ1-1,TRBV12-3/TRBV12-4,TRBD1,TGTGCCAGCTTGAGCAGGGGGTCTTCTTATGCTTTCTTT,CASLSRGSSYAFF
.,TRBJ2-1,TRBV7-2,.,TGTGCCAATACTCAGGGGAATGAGCAGTTCTTC,CANTQGNEQFF
.,TRBJ1-2,TRBV4-3,.,TGCGCCAGTTCAACAGCGCAGGAAGCTAACTATGGCTACACCTTC,CASSTAQEANYGYTF
.,TRBJ1-2,TRBV20-1,TRBD1,TGCAGTGCGGCCCGAGGGGTCAGGGGGATTTTAAACTATGGCTACACCTTC,CSAARGVRGILNYGYTF
few,TRBJ2-7,TRBV20-1,TRBD1,TGCAGTGCTAGAGGGAGGGACAGGGTGTCCTACGAGCAGTACTTC,CSARGRDRVSYEQYF
.,TRBJ1-4,TRBV9,.,TGTGCCAGCAGCCCTCACGGGGGCAGGGAGAGTGAAAAACTGTTTTTT,CASSPHGGRESEKLFF
many,TRBJ1-1,TRBV12-3/TRBV12-4,.,TGTGCCAGCAGGGGCGCGTTAGGGGGAGCTTTCTTT,CASRGALGGAFF
.,TRBJ2-1,TRBV5-1,TRBD2,TGCGCCAGCAGCCCACCGGGGGGGAGTAGCTCCTACAATGAGCAGTTCTTC,CASSPPGGSSSYNEQFF
.,TRBJ1-4,TRBV20-1,.,TGCAATGCTAGTTGGGATGAAAAACTGTTTTTT,CNASWDEKLFF
.,TRBJ2-1,TRBV5-1,TRBD1,TGCGCCAGCAGAACAGGGGTAAGGTCCTACAATGAGCAGTTCTTC,CASRTGVRSYNEQFF
few,TRBJ2-5,TRBV7-2,.,TGTGCCAGCAGCCTTCAGGATCGCCCACGAGAGACCCAGTACTTC,CASSLQDRPRETQYF
.,TRBJ2-5,TRBV7-9,.,TGTGCCAGCAGCTTAGTATCCGGGACGGAGTACAATGAGCAGTACTTC,CASSLVSGTEYNEQYF
once,TRBJ1-1,TRBV19,.,TGTGCCAGTAGTCCCGACAAAGTCCGAGCTTTCTTT,CASSPDKVRAFF
.,TRBJ2-1,TRBV6-1,TRBD2,TGTGCCAGCAGTGACTCGGCTAGCGGGGGCAATGAGCAGTTCTTC,CASSDSASGGNEQFF
.,TRBJ2-7,TRBV15,.,TGTGCCACCAGCAGCCGGCCGGGGCTCAATTCCTACAATGAGCAGTACTTC,CATSSRPGLNSYNEQYF
few,TRBJ2-5,TRBV27,TRBD1,TGTGCCAGCAGGGACAGGGATTCGCAAGAGACCCAGTACTTC,CASRDRDSQETQYF
once,TRBJ2-7,TRBV12-3/TRBV12-4,.,TGTGCCAGCAGTACCCGACAGGATAACCCCTACAATGAGCAGTACTTC,CASSTRQDNPYNEQYF
few,TRBJ2-1,TRBV28,.,TGTGCCAGCGGTCGGCTCTCGTACAATGAGCAGTTCTTC,CASGRLSYNEQFF
once,TRBJ2-1,TRBV6-5,.,TGTGCCAGCAGTTACTCGATTCGGGGGATTGGCTATGAGCAGTTCTTC,CASSYSIRGIGYEQFF
few,TRBJ1-2,TRBV27,TRBD1,TGTGCCAGCAGTATGACAGGGGACGGGAGCTATGGCTACACCTTC,CASSMTGDGSYGYTF
many,TRBJ2-7,TRBV20-1,.,TGCAGTGCTAGATCCCGACTGGGGGGCGAGCAGTACTTC,CSARSRLGGEQYF
.,TRBJ2-3,TRBV12-3/TRBV12-4,TRBD2,TGTGCCAGCAGCCCAAGCGGGGCCGCAGATACGCAGTATTTT,CASSPSGAADTQYF
many,TRBJ2-3,TRBV12-3/TRBV12-4,TRBD2,TGTGCCAGCAGCAGTCGCGGGGGTAGCACAGATACGCAGTATTTT,CASSSRGGSTDTQYF
.,TRBJ1-2,TRBV7-2,TRBD1,TGTGCCAGCAGCTACGAAACCCGGGACAGTGAGGGCTACACCTTC,CASSYETRDSEGYTF
many,TRBJ2-7,TRBV20-1,.,TGCAGTGCTAGGGCAGACACAGGAGGGGGCTACGAGCAGTACTTC,CSARADTGGGYEQYF
.,TRBJ2-1,TRBV11-3,.,TGTGCCAGCAGTTCGGACAAAGGGGCTACATTGGGGCAGTTCTTC,CASSSDKGATLGQFF